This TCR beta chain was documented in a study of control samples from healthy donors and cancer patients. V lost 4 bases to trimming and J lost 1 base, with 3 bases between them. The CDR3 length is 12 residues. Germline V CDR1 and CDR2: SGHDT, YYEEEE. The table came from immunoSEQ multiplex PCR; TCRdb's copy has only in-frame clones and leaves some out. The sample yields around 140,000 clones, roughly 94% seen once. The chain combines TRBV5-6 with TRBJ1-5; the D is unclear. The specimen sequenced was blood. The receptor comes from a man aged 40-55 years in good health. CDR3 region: CASSASNQPQHF. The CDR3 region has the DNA TGTGCCAGCAGCGCGAGCAATCAGCCCCAGCATTTT.